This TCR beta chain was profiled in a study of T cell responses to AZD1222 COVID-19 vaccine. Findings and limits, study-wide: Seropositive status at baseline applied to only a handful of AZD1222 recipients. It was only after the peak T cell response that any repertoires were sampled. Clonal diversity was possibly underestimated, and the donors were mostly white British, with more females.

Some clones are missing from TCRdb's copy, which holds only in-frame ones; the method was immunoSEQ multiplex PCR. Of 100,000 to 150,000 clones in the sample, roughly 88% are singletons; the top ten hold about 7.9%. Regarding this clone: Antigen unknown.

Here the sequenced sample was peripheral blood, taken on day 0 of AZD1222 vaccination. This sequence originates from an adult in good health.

CDR3 nucleotide sequence: TGCGCCAGCAGCCGGGACAGGGACAAACTTAATTCACCCCTCCACTTT. Its protein product is CASSRDRDKLNSPLHF. This sequence joins TRBV5-1 and TRBJ1-6; 9 nucleotides match TRBD1. Germline V CDR1 and CDR2: SGHRS, YFSETQ. Unmatched junction bases numbered 8, after V lost 4 bases and J lost 6 bases. This CDR3 has 16 amino acids.